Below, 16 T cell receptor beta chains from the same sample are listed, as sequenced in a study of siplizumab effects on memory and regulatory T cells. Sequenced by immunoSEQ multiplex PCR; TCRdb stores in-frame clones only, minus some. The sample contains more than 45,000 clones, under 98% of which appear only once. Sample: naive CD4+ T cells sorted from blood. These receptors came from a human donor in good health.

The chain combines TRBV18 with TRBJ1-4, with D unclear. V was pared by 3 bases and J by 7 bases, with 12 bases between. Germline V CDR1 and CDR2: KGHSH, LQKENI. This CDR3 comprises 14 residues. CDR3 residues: CASSPYSWGEKLFF. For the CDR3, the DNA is TGTGCCAGCTCACCTTACTCCTGGGGTGAAAAACTGTTTTTT.

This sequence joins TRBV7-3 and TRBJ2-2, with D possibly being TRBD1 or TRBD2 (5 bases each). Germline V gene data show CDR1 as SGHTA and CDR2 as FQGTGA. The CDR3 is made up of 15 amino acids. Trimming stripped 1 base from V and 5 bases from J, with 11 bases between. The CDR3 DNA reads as TGTGCCAGCAGCTTAAGTCCAGGGAGAACCGGGGAGCTGTTTTTT. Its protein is CASSLSPGRTGELFF. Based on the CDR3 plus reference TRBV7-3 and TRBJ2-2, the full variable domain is GAGVSQTPSNKVTEKGKYVELRCDPISGHTALYWYRQSLGQGPEFLIYFQGTGAADDSGLPNDRFFAVRPEGSVSTLKIQRTERGDSAVYLCASSLSPGRTGELFFGEGSRLTVL.

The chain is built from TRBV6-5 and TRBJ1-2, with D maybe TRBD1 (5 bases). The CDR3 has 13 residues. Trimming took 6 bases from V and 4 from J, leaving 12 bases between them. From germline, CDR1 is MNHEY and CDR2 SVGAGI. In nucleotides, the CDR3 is TGTGCCAGCAGCCGGGGACGGTTCTATGGCTACACCTTC. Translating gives CASSRGRFYGYTF.

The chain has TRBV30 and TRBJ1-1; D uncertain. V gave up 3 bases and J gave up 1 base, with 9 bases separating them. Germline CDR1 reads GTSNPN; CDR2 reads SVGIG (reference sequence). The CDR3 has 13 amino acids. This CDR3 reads CAWRGPANTEAFF. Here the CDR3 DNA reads TGTGCCTGGAGAGGCCCTGCGAACACTGAAGCTTTCTTT.

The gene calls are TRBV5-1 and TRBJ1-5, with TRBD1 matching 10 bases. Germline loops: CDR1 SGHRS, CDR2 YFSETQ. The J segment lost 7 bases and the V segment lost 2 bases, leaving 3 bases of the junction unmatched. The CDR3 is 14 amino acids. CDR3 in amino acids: CASSFTGQGQPQHF. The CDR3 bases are TGCGCCAGCAGCTTCACGGGACAGGGGCAGCCCCAGCATTTT.

This chain's CDR3 is CASSTAIVSGANVLTF. In DNA, the CDR3 is TGTGCCAGCAGCACAGCAATTGTCTCTGGGGCCAACGTCCTGACTTTC. The V call is TRBV2, the J call TRBJ2-6; D not resolved. Trimming left V 6 bases short and J 0 bases short, with 12 bases between. Germline assignment: CDR1 SNHLY and CDR2 FYNNEI. This CDR3 contains 16 residues.

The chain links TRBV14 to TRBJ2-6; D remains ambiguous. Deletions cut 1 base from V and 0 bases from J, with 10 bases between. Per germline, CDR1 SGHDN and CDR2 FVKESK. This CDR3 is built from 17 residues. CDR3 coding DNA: TGTGCCAGCAGCCAAGCGACACGGCCCTCTGGGGCCAACGTCCTGACTTTC. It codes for CASSQATRPSGANVLTF.

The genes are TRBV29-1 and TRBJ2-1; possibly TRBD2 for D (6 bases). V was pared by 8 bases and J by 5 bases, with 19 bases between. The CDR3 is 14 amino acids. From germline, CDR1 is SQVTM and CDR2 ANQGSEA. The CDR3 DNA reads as TGCAGCCTGCGAGGGCCGGGAGTTCACAATGAGCAGTTCTTC. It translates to CSLRGPGVHNEQFF.

Here the CDR3 reads CSASGGEQFF. The CDR3 region has the DNA TGCAGTGCTAGCGGGGGTGAGCAGTTCTTC. The genes are TRBV20-1 and TRBJ2-1; D perhaps matches TRBD2 (6 bases). Trimming stripped 3 bases from V and 9 bases from J, with 6 bases between. Looked up from germline, CDR1 is DFQATT and CDR2 is SNEGSKA (reference sequence). CDR3 size: 10 residues.

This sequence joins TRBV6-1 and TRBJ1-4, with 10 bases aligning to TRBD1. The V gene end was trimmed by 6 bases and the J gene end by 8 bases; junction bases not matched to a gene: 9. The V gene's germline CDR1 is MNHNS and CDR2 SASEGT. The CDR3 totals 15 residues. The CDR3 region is CASSGSRTGGEKLFF. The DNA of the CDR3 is TGTGCCAGCAGCGGATCTCGGACAGGGGGGGAAAAACTGTTTTTT.

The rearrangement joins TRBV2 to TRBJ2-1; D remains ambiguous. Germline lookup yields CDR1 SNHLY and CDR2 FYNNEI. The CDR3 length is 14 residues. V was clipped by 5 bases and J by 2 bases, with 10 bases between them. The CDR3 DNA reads TGTGCCAGCAGTCCTCTACTTACCTACAATGAGCAGTTCTTC. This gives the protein CASSPLLTYNEQFF.

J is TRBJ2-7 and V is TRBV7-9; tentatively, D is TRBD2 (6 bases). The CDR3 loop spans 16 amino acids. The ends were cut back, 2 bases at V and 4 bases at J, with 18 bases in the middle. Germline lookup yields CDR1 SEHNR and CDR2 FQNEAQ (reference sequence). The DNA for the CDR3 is TGTGCCAGCAGCTTAATTGCGGGATCGGTGAATTACGAGCAGTACTTC. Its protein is CASSLIAGSVNYEQYF. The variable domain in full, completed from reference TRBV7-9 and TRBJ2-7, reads DTGVSQNPRHKITKRGQNVTFRCDPISEHNRLYWYRQTLGQGPEFLTYFQNEAQLEKSRLLSDRFSAERPKGSFSTLEIQRTEQGDSAMYLCASSLIAGSVNYEQYFGPGTRLTVT.

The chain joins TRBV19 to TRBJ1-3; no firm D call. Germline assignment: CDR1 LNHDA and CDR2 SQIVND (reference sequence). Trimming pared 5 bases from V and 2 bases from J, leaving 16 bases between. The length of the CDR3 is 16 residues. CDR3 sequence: CASSSGPPPTGNTIYF. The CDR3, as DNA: TGTGCCAGTAGTTCCGGGCCTCCCCCAACTGGAAACACCATATATTTT.

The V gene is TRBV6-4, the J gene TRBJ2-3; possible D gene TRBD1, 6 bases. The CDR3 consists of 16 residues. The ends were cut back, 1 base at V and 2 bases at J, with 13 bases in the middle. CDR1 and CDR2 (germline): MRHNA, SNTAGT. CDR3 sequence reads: CASSDWGTRDTDTQYF. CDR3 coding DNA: TGTGCCAGCAGTGACTGGGGGACACGAGACACAGATACGCAGTATTTT.

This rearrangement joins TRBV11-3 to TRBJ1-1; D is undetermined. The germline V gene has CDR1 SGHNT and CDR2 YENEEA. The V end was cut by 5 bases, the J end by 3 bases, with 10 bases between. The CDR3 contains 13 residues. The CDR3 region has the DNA TGTGCCAGCAGCAGGGCCCTGGACACTGAAGCTTTCTTT. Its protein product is CASSRALDTEAFF.

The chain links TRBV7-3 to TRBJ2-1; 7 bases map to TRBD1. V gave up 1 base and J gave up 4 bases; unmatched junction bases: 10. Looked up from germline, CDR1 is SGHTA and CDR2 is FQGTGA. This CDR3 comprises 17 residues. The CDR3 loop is CASSLRGGPGQYNEQFF. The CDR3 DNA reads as TGTGCCAGCAGCTTAAGAGGGGGCCCTGGTCAGTACAATGAGCAGTTCTTC.